This T cell receptor beta chain stems from a study of T cells in Graves' hyperthyroidism and ophthalmopathy. Points from the study as a whole: The authors' 13 V-J model separated ophthalmopathy from stable hyperthyroidism.

RNA transcripts were the template for amplifying TCR beta CDR3 regions. First-round RT-PCR of the TCR CDR3 relied on the HTBI primer set. Each CDR3 protein gets one entry after TCRdb re-called the multiplex PCR reads with MiXCR. The sample carries about 640,000 distinct CDR3 sequences, 20% to 25% recorded once. This clonotype came up many times. Its antigen is not known. The CDR3 covers 14 residues. V lost 4 bases and J lost 0, with 7 bases in between. The chain uses TRBV12-3 or TRBV12-4 and TRBJ1-5; D unresolved. The sequenced sample was blood. The TCR sequence derives from a man aged 25 to 40 with Graves' ophthalmopathy. The CDR3 DNA follows: TGTGCCAGCAGTTCCGGGGATAGCAATCAGCCCCAGCATTTT. Amino acid sequence: CASSSGDSNQPQHF.